The clone carrying this TCR beta chain was counted between two and nine times. CDR1 and CDR2 from the germline V gene are SEHNR and FQNEAQ (reference sequence). The CDR3 covers 15 residues. The J segment lost 6 bases and the V segment lost 4 bases, leaving 9 bases of the junction unmatched. Sequencing involved patients with CD8+CD57+ cell expansion previously shown by flow cytometry. The sample originates from a study of CD8+CD57+ T cells in acquired aplastic anemia. Investigators profiled TCR beta VDJ and CDR3 from genomic DNA template. One entry per CDR3 protein results from TCRdb running MiXCR on the reads. Of roughly 170,000 distinct CDR3 sequences listed, about 44% are singletons.

This clonotype originated in a human donor with aplastic anemia. The V and J genes are TRBV7-9 and TRBJ2-7; 10 positions match TRBD1. Material for sequencing was sorted CD4+, CD8+, or CD8+CD57+ T cells (not recorded which) from PBMCs. Written as DNA, the CDR3 is TGTGCCAGCAGCTCGGAAGCGGGACAGGGGATCGAGCAGTACTTC. As protein: CASSSEAGQGIEQYF.